Listed below are T cell receptor beta chains from one sample, sequenced in a study of shared clonotypes between healthy human individuals. Clones were read by immunoSEQ multiplex PCR, and TCRdb kept only the in-frame ones, dropping some. The sample yields around 2,000,000 clones, around 96% seen once. Sample: naive CD8+ T cells sorted from blood. These receptors all come from a man younger than 35 in good health. Each CDR3 is given with its conserved first and last residue. A D gene is named only where the DNA matches it firmly. Rows give clone size only sometimes, using once, few, many, or a class for an expanded clone.

v_call	j_call	clone_size	d_call	cdr3_aa	cdr3_nt
TRBV6-5	TRBJ1-2	once	.	CASSSGPTNYGYTF	TGTGCCAGCAGTTCGGGACCTACTAACTATGGCTACACCTTC
TRBV5-1	TRBJ2-7	.	.	CASSFRTETYEQYF	TGCGCCAGCAGCTTTCGGACAGAGACCTACGAGCAGTACTTC
TRBV6-6	TRBJ2-7	.	TRBD1	CASARDGTVGHEQYF	TGTGCCAGCGCTAGGGACGGGACAGTGGGCCACGAGCAGTACTTC
TRBV6-6	TRBJ2-5	.	.	CASSGVYPETQYF	TGTGCCAGCTCTGGCGTTTATCCAGAGACCCAGTACTTC
TRBV7-9	TRBJ2-5	.	TRBD1	CASSPGGWETQYF	TGTGCCAGCAGCCCAGGGGGTTGGGAGACCCAGTACTTC
TRBV9	TRBJ2-7	.	.	CASSVRRAFAQYF	TGTGCCAGCAGCGTACGCAGGGCTTTCGCGCAGTACTTC
TRBV27	TRBJ2-7	.	TRBD1	CASSPQTRTGYEQYF	TGTGCCAGCAGCCCTCAAACCCGGACAGGGTACGAGCAGTACTTC
TRBV5-6	TRBJ2-7	.	.	CASSLGQGVGAYEQYF	TGTGCCAGCAGCCTGGGACAAGGGGTGGGCGCCTACGAGCAGTACTTC
TRBV4-1	TRBJ2-1	.	TRBD2	CASSQGQSVAGGFDEQFF	TGCGCCAGCAGCCAGGGGCAGTCGGTAGCGGGAGGGTTCGATGAGCAGTTCTTC
TRBV5-4	TRBJ2-7	.	.	CAYGALSYEQYF	TGTGCTTACGGTGCCCTCTCCTACGAGCAGTACTTC
TRBV7-3	TRBJ2-2	once	.	CASSLTVVDGELFF	TGTGCCAGCAGCTTAACGGTGGTTGACGGGGAGCTGTTTTTT
TRBV4-3	TRBJ2-2	.	TRBD2	CASSQDSGRGMAGELFF	TGCGCCAGCAGCCAAGACAGCGGGAGGGGTATGGCCGGGGAGCTGTTTTTT
TRBV28	TRBJ1-1	.	.	CASSFPPEGITEAFF	TGTGCCAGCAGTTTTCCCCCCGAGGGGATCACTGAAGCTTTCTTT
TRBV10-2	TRBJ2-7	.	.	CASSEFTGQSGDEQYF	TGCGCCAGCAGTGAGTTTACAGGACAATCGGGGGACGAGCAGTACTTC
TRBV27	TRBJ2-7	.	.	CASSSGPSYEQYF	TGTGCCAGCAGTTCGGGACCCTCCTACGAGCAGTACTTC
TRBV6-5	TRBJ1-2	.	TRBD1	CASSFTRTGGYGYTF	TGTGCCAGCAGTTTCACTCGGACAGGGGGATATGGCTACACCTTC
TRBV5-4	TRBJ2-3	.	TRBD2	CASSLAGGGAIDTQYF	TGTGCCAGCAGCTTGGCCGGCGGGGGGGCCATAGATACGCAGTATTTT
TRBV27	TRBJ2-3	once	TRBD2	CASSKLGLAENTDTQYF	TGTGCCAGCAGTAAGCTTGGACTAGCGGAGAACACAGATACGCAGTATTTT
TRBV9	TRBJ2-5	.	.	CASSVEGRVQETQYF	TGTGCCAGCAGCGTAGAGGGGCGGGTCCAAGAGACCCAGTACTTC
TRBV5-6	TRBJ1-2	.	TRBD1	CASSLTTGGVLYGYTF	TGTGCCAGCAGCCTGACGACAGGGGGCGTTCTGTATGGCTACACCTTC